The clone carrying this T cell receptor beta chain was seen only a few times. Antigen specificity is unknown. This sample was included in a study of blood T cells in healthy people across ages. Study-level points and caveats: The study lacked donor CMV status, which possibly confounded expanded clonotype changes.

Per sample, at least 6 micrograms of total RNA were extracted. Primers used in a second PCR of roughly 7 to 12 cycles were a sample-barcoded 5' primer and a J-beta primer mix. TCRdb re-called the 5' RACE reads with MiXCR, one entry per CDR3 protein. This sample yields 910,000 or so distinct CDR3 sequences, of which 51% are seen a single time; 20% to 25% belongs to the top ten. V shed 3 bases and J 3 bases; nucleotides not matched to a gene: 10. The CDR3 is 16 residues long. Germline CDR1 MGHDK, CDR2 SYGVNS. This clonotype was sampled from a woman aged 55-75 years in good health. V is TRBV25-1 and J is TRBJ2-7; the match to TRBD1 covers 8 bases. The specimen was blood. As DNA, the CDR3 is TGTGCCAGCAGTGACGACCGACAGGGGCCCATCTACGAGCAGTACTTC. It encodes CASSDDRQGPIYEQYF.